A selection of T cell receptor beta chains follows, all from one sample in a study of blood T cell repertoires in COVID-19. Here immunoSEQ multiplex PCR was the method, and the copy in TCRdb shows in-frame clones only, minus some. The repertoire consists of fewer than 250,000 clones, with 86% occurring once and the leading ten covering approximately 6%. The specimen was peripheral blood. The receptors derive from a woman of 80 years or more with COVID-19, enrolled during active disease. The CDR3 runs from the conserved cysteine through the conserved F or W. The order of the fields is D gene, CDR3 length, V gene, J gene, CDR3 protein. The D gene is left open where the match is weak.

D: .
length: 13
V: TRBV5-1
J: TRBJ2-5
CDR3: CASSLGAQETQYF

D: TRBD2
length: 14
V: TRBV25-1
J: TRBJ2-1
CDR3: CASSSSSGGYEQFF

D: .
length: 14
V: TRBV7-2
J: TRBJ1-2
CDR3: CASSLVGHLYGYTF

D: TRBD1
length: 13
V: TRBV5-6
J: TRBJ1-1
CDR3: CASSSGTGLTAFF

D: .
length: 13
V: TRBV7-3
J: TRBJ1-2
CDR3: CASSVDGASGYTF

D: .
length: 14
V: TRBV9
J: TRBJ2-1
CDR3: CASGEGRSYNEQFF

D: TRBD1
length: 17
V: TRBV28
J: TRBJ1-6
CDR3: CASSSLPGQGDNSPLHF

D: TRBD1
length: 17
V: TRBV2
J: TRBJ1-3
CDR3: CASSEGTGFFSGNTIYF

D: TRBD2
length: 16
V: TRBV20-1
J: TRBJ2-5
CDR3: CSASPGTSGDKGTQYF

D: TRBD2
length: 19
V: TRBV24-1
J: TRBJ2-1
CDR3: CATSATKRGGNSRDNEQFF

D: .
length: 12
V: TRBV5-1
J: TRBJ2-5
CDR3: CASSTTQETQYF

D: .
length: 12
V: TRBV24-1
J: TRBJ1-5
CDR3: CATSDGGQPQHF

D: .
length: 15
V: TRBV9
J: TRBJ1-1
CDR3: CASSVAPEGNTEAFF

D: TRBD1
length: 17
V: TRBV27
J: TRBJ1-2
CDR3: CASSPRGQGGSVRGYTF

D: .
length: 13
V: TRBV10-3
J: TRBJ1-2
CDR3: CAISVGPAGGYTF

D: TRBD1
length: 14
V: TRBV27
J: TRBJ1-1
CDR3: CASSLQGAYTEAFF

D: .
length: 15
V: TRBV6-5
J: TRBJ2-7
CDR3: CASRDLDSRNYEQYF

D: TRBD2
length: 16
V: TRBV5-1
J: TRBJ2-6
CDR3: CASSIGRGTGANVLTF

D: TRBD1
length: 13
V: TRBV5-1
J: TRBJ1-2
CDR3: CASSSGQGYGYTF

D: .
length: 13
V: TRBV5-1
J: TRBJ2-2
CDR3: CASSARGPGELFF

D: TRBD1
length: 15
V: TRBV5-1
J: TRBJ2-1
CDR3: CASSPSQGAHNEQFF

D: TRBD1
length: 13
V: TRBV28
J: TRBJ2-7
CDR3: CASRTTGTYEQYF

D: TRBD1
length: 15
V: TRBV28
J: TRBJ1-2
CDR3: CASSPQGANHYGYTF

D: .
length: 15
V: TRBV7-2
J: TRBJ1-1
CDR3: CASSLDLTPNTEAFF

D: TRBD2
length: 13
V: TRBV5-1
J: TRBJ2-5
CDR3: CASSLGGGETQYF

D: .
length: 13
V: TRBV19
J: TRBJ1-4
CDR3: CASSMTATEKLFF

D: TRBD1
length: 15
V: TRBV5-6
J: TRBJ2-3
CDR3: CASSLTGAFTDTQYF

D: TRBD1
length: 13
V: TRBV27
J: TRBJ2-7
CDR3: CASRDRGPYEQYF

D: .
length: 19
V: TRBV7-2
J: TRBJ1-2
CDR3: CASSLRNPQQAQKGVGYTF

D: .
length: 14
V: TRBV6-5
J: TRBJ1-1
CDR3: CASQSRGRDTEAFF

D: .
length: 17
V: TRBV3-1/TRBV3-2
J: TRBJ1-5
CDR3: CASSQDPGGNSNQPQHF

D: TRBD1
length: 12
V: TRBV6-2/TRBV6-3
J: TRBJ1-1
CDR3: CASSSAGTGAFF

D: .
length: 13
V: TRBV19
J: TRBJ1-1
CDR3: CASTSRGLTEAFF

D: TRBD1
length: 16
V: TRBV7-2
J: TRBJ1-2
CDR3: CASSPGQVPLNYGYTF

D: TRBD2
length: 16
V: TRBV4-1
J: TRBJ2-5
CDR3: CASSRTSGGLQETQYF

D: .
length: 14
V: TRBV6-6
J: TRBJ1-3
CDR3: CASTNRASGNTIYF

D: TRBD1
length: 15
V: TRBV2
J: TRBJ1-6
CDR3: CASSVGTGWNSPLHF

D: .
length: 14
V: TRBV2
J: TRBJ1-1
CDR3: CASSRGGITTEAFF

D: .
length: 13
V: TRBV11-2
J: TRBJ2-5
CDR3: CASSLGAAGTQYF

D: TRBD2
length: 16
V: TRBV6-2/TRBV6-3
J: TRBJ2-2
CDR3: CASSRSSGSHTGELFF

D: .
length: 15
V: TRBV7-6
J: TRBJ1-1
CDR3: CASSAQEGLNTEAFF

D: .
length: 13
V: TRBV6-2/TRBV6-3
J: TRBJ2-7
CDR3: CASSQARAYEQYF

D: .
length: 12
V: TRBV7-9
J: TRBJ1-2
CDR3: CASSLDIMGYTF

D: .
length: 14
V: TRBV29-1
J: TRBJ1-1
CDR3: CSVNRLPPGTEAFF

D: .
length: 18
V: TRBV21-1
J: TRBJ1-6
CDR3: CASSKQAVGAGASSPLHF

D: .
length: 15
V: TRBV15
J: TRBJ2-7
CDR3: CATSRGGLQSYEQYF

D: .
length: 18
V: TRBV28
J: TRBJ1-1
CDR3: CASSPGYWGGLRNTEAFF

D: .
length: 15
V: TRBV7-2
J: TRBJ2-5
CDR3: CASSLGIRREETQYF

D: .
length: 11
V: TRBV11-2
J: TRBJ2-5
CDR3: CASSFQETQYF

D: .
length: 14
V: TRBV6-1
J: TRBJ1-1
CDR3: CASSEGQENTEAFF

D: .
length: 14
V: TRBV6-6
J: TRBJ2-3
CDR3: CASRSGGSTDTQYF

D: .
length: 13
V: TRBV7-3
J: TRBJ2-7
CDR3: CASSLNAAYEQYF